The clone carrying this T cell receptor beta chain is a singleton in its sample. What it binds is unknown. The CDR3 is 14 amino acids. Trimming stripped 4 bases from V and 1 base from J, with 8 bases between. In germline, CDR1 is SGDLS, CDR2 YYNGEE. Patients were ruled out by autoimmune disease history or systemic immunosuppression. The sample originates from a study of OX40 agonist ivuxolimab in advanced cancers. Study at large: The diagnoses of dose-escalation patients were hepatocellular carcinoma, melanoma, renal cell or head and neck cancer. Partial responses were achieved by three patients: one hepatocellular carcinoma, two cutaneous melanoma. Study-level results: Averaged across samples, CD8+ T cells carried more expanded clones than CD4+ did.

Sequencing used immunoSEQ multiplex PCR; TCRdb keeps in-frame clones, though not all of them. The sample consists of under 80,000 clones, 85% of them appearing once. This rearrangement joins TRBV9 to TRBJ2-2, with D unresolved. Sample: CD4+ or CD8+ T cells sorted from blood, taken in a trial of the OX40 agonist ivuxolimab. This sequence was found in an adult with an advanced solid tumor such as melanoma, head and neck, liver or kidney cancer. CDR3: CASSLRQNTGELFF. The CDR3 coding sequence is TGTGCCAGCAGCCTCCGACAGAACACCGGGGAGCTGTTTTTT.